These T cell receptor beta chains were read from a single sample in a study of cytomegalovirus exposure and HLA in healthy donors. Using immunoSEQ multiplex PCR, the repertoire was profiled, and TCRdb retains in-frame clones only, with some absent. The repertoire holds around 98,000 clones, with about four fifths as singletons. Source material: PBMCs. These receptor sequences come from a human donor in good health. Each CDR3 is given with its conserved first and last residue. D genes are given only for firm matches. Expanded clones get a size class; other rows say once, few or many, or leave the size out.

>NA|NA|TRBV30|TRBJ2-7
CAWGLQSTHYEQYF
TGTGCCTGGGGCTTACAGAGTACCCACTACGAGCAGTACTTC
>TRBD1|NA|TRBV7-9|TRBJ2-6
CASSSGQGSVLTF
TGTGCCAGCAGCTCGGGACAGGGCTCCGTCCTGACTTTC
>NA|NA|TRBV5-1|TRBJ1-3
CASSPSRGAWGNTIYF
TGCGCCAGCAGCCCATCCCGCGGGGCTTGGGGAAACACCATATATTTT
>NA|NA|TRBV11-2|TRBJ2-7
CASSVTYEQYF
TGTGCCAGCAGCGTCACCTACGAGCAGTACTTC
>TRBD1|once|TRBV5-8|TRBJ1-5
CASSLDRVSNQPQHF
TGTGCCAGCAGCCTGGACAGGGTGAGCAATCAGCCCCAGCATTTT
>NA|NA|TRBV6-5|TRBJ1-5
CATQGGGSNQPQHF
TGTGCCACCCAAGGGGGGGGTAGCAATCAGCCCCAGCATTTT
>NA|few|TRBV2|TRBJ2-2
CASTLRPGTGELFF
TGTGCCAGCACTTTACGGCCGGGGACCGGGGAGCTGTTTTTT
>NA|NA|TRBV5-1|TRBJ1-1
CASSSLRARDGNTEAFF
TGCGCCAGCAGCTCCCTTCGGGCCCGGGATGGTAACACTGAAGCTTTCTTT
>NA|few|TRBV30|TRBJ1-1
CAWSVGGPNKAFF
TGTGCCTGGAGTGTAGGAGGTCCCAATAAAGCTTTCTTT
>NA|NA|TRBV28|TRBJ1-2
CASGQGPSNYGYTF
TGTGCCAGCGGCCAGGGCCCCTCTAACTATGGCTACACCTTC